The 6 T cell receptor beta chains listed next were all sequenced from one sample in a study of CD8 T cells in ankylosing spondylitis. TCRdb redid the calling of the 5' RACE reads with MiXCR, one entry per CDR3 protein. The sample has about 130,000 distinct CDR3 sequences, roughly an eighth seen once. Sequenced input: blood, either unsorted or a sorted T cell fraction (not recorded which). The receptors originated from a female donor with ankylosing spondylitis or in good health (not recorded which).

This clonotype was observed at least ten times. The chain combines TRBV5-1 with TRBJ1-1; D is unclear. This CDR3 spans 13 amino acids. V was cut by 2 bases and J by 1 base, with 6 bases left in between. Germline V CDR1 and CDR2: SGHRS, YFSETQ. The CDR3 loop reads CASSFGSNTEAFF. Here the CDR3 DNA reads TGCGCCAGCAGCTTTGGGTCGAACACTGAAGCTTTCTTT. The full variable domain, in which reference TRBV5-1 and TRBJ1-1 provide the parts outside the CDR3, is KAGVTQTPRYLIKTRGQQVTLSCSPISGHRSVSWYQQTPGQGLQFLFEYFSETQRNKGNFPGRFSGRQFSNSRSEMNVSTLELGDSALYLCASSFGSNTEAFFGQGTRLTVV.

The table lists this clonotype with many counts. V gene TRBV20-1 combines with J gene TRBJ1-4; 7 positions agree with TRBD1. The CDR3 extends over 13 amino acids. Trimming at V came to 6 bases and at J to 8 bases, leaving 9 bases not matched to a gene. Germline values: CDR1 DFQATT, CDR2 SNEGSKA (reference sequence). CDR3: CSAGGGAGEKLFF. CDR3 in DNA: TGCAGTGCCGGAGGGGGCGCAGGGGAAAAACTGTTTTTT.

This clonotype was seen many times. CDR3 protein: CSVEDLKGAYTEAFF. Here the CDR3 DNA reads TGCAGCGTTGAAGATCTAAAGGGGGCCTACACTGAAGCTTTCTTT. The V gene is TRBV29-1, the J gene TRBJ1-1, with 7 bases that match TRBD1. The J segment lost 3 bases and the V segment lost 0 bases, leaving 7 bases of the junction unmatched. Per the germline V gene, CDR1 is SQVTM and CDR2 is ANQGSEA. CDR3 length equals 15 residues.

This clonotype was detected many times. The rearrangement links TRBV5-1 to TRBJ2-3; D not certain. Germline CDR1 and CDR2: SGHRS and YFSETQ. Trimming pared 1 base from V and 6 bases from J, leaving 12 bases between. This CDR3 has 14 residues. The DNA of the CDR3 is TGCGCCAGCAGCTTGATCCCCGAAGTGGATACGCAGTATTTT. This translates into CASSLIPEVDTQYF.

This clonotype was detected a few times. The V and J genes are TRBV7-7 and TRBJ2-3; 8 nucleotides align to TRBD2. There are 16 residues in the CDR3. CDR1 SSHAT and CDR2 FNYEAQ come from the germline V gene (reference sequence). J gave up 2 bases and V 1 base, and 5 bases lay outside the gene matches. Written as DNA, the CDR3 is TGTGCCAGCAGCTTAGGGGGCGGGGGGACCACAGATACGCAGTATTTT. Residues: CASSLGGGGTTDTQYF.

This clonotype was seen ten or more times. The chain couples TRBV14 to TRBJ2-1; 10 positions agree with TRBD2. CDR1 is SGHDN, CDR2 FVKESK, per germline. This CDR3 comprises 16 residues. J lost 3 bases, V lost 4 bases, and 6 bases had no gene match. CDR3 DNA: TGTGCCAGCAGCCTATTTAGCGGGAGGTACTACAATGAGCAGTTCTTC. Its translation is CASSLFSGRYYNEQFF.